The sequence of this T cell receptor (beta chain) was determined in a study of blood T cell repertoires in COVID-19. Sequencing was performed with immunoSEQ multiplex PCR; in TCRdb, only in-frame clones are kept and a portion is missing. The sample holds about 95,000 clones; roughly 90% are singletons and the top ten take more than 4.5%. This receptor was taken from a man in his 60s with COVID-19, enrolled during active disease. The sample consisted of peripheral blood.

The CDR3 loop is CSASGTDTQYF. CDR3 in DNA: TGCAGCGCTAGCGGCACAGATACGCAGTATTTT. The V call is TRBV29-1, the J call TRBJ2-3, with a tentative D call TRBD2 (6 bases). The CDR3 runs to 11 residues. V was shortened by 7 bases and J by 1 base, with 6 bases between the two germline ends. Looked up from germline, CDR1 is SQVTM and CDR2 is ANQGSEA.